This T cell receptor beta chain derives from a study of shared T cell receptors in the human thymus. The table came from immunoSEQ multiplex PCR; TCRdb's copy has only in-frame clones and leaves some out. This sample has under 700,000 clones, with 75% to 85% found just once. This clone appeared once. Deletions cut 0 bases from V and 3 bases from J, with 16 bases between. Per germline, CDR1 SGDLS and CDR2 YYNGEE. The CDR3 is made up of 16 amino acids. These same data were also listed under a study on human thymus T cells. From that second work: Infants served as donors; they were healthy and Finnish and were having corrective surgery for congenital heart defects. The thymus tissue came from resections taken during corrective heart surgery. Thymic and blood repertoires showed apparently biased V and J gene usage. Related studies found that unrelated individuals share highly overlapping thymic repertoires.

The source material was thymocytes. The TCR sequence derives from a boy younger than two with a congenital heart defect. The chain links TRBV9 to TRBJ2-7; maybe TRBD2 (5 bases). CDR3 sequence reads: CASSVGPRDLDYEQYF. The CDR3 DNA follows: TGTGCCAGCAGCGTAGGTCCCCGGGATCTGGACTACGAGCAGTACTTC.